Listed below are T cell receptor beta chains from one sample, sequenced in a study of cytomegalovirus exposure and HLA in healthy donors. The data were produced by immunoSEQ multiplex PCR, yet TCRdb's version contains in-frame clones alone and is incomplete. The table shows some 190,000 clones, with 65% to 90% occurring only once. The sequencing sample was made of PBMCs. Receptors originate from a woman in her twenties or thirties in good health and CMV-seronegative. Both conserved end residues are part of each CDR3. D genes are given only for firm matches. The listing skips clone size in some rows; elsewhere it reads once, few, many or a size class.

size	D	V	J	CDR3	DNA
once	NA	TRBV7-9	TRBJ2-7	CASSRTGVLYEQYF	TGTGCCAGCAGTAGGACTGGGGTGCTCTACGAGCAGTACTTC
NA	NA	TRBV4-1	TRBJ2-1	CASSQGTADFNEQFF	TGCGCCAGCAGCCAAGGGACAGCCGACTTCAATGAGCAGTTCTTC
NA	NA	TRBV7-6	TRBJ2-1	CASSLPSVSYNEQFF	TGTGCCAGCAGCTTACCTAGCGTCTCCTACAATGAGCAGTTCTTC
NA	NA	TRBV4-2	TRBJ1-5	CASSQATGPTSNQPQHF	TGTGCCAGCAGCCAAGCTACAGGTCCGACTAGCAATCAGCCCCAGCATTTT
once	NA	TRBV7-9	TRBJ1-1	CASSPGRAHLMNTEAFF	TGTGCCAGCAGCCCGGGGAGGGCCCACCTAATGAACACTGAAGCTTTCTTT
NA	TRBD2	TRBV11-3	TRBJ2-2	CASSSVPWREGTGELFF	TGTGCCAGCAGCTCCGTCCCCTGGCGGGAGGGGACCGGGGAGCTGTTTTTT
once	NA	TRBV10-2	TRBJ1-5	CASSASQRDQPQHF	TGCGCCAGCAGTGCCTCCCAGAGGGATCAGCCCCAGCATTTT
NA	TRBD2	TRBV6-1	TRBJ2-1	CASSVSGEPGLAGGFDEQFF	TGTGCCAGCAGTGTATCAGGTGAACCGGGACTAGCGGGAGGCTTTGATGAGCAGTTCTTC
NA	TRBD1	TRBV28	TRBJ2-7	CASSETGDSYEQYF	TGTGCCAGCAGTGAGACAGGGGACTCCTACGAGCAGTACTTC
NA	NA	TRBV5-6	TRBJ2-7	CASSLDRSSYEQYF	TGTGCCAGCAGCTTGGACAGGTCCTCCTACGAGCAGTACTTC
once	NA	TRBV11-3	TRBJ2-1	CASSLERGSSYNEQFF	TGTGCCAGCAGCTTAGAGAGAGGGAGCTCCTACAATGAGCAGTTCTTC
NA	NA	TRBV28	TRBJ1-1	CASTPFGRTEAFF	TGTGCCAGCACCCCCTTTGGGAGGACTGAAGCTTTCTTT
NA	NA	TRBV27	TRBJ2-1	CASSMSNEQFF	TGTGCCAGCAGCATGAGTAATGAGCAGTTCTTC
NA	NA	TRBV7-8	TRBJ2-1	CASIRRSQGGYEQFF	TGTGCCAGCATCCGACGGAGCCAGGGTGGCTACGAGCAGTTCTTC
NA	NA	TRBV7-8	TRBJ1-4	CASSLGLYGGSLDEKLFF	TGTGCCAGCAGCTTAGGACTTTATGGGGGGTCGTTAGATGAAAAACTGTTTTTT
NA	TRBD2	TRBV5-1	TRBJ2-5	CASSLDPLAGGQETQYF	TGCGCCAGCAGCTTGGACCCCCTAGCGGGGGGGCAAGAGACCCAGTACTTC
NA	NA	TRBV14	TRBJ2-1	CASSQRLRPGLYNEQFF	TGTGCCAGCAGCCAACGGCTGAGACCAGGCCTCTACAATGAGCAGTTCTTC
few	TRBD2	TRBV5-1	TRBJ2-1	CASSLESGGGEQFF	TGCGCCAGCAGCTTGGAATCGGGAGGGGGGGAGCAGTTCTTC
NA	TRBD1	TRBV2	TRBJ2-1	CASSKPGQGSYNEQFF	TGTGCCAGCAGCAAACCGGGACAGGGTTCCTACAATGAGCAGTTCTTC
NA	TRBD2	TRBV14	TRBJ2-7	CASSQARWTSGMTYEQYF	TGTGCCAGCAGCCAAGCCCGTTGGACTAGCGGGATGACCTACGAGCAGTACTTC
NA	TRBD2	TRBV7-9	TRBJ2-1	CASSPGLAGENEQFF	TGTGCCAGCAGCCCCGGACTAGCGGGGGAAAATGAGCAGTTCTTC